These T cell receptor beta chains were read from a single sample in a study of cytomegalovirus exposure and HLA in healthy donors. This table comes from immunoSEQ multiplex PCR, and its TCRdb copy is limited to in-frame clones, with some not included. The data hold approximately 120,000 clones, with 88% observed a single time. Sequenced input: PBMCs. All receptors derive from a woman younger than 35 in good health and CMV-seronegative. CDR3s include the opening cysteine and the closing phenylalanine or tryptophan. D genes are given only for firm matches. Only part of the rows carry a size: once, few, many, or a class if the clone is expanded.

cdr3_nt cdr3_aa d_call j_call v_call clone_size
TGTGCCAGCTCACCCCCACTAGCGGGTGATGGTGAGCAGTTCTTC CASSPPLAGDGEQFF TRBD2 TRBJ2-1 TRBV18 few
TGTGCCACCTCCTCCAGCGCATGGGACAGGGGGAACTATGGCTACACCTTC CATSSSAWDRGNYGYTF TRBD1 TRBJ1-2 TRBV28 NA
TGTGCCAGCAGCCCACGAATACAGGTGGTGGACTACGAGCAGTACTTC CASSPRIQVVDYEQYF NA TRBJ2-7 TRBV7-3 NA
TGTGTCAGCAGGCCCGGGACACACACCGGGGAGCTGTTTTTT CVSRPGTHTGELFF NA TRBJ2-2 TRBV27 NA
TGTGCCTGGGAGCCGGGACTAGTAACAGATACGCAGTATTTT CAWEPGLVTDTQYF TRBD2 TRBJ2-3 TRBV30 few
TGTGCCAGCATTGATGGAGCAGATACGCAGTATTTT CASIDGADTQYF NA TRBJ2-3 TRBV2 NA
TGTGCCAGCAGTGTGGACCGGACTACTTGGCGGGCCTACGAGCAGTACTTC CASSVDRTTWRAYEQYF NA TRBJ2-7 TRBV6-1 NA
TGTGCCAGCAGAAGTGAGGGCCGAATTGACACCGGGGAGCTGTTTTTT CASRSEGRIDTGELFF NA TRBJ2-2 TRBV27 NA
TGTGCCAGAAGCTGGGATAGCGGGAGCGAGCAGTACTTC CARSWDSGSEQYF NA TRBJ2-7 TRBV7-5 NA
TGTGCCAGCAGGGACGGACAGAACACTGAAGCTTTCTTT CASRDGQNTEAFF NA TRBJ1-1 TRBV28 once
TGTGCCAGCAGCTTAGACAGGAACACTGAAGCTTTCTTT CASSLDRNTEAFF NA TRBJ1-1 TRBV5-4 few
TGCGCCAGCAGCACAGATCCGACAGTTTCACCCCTCCACTTT CASSTDPTVSPLHF NA TRBJ1-6 TRBV5-1 once
TGTGCCAGCAGCTTAAAATGGAGCAATGAGCAGTTCTTC CASSLKWSNEQFF NA TRBJ2-1 TRBV11-2 NA
TGTGCCTGGAGTGTACGAGCGGGGGGGACAGATACGCAGTATTTT CAWSVRAGGTDTQYF TRBD2 TRBJ2-3 TRBV30 NA
TGTGCCAGCAGCACGCGGGGAGGGGAACCAGATACGCAGTATTTT CASSTRGGEPDTQYF TRBD2 TRBJ2-3 TRBV11-1 once
TGCGCCAGCAGCTTCGAAGGGGCCCAAGGAAACACCATATATTTT CASSFEGAQGNTIYF NA TRBJ1-3 TRBV5-1 few
TGTGCCAGCAGCGCCACGAACCGGGGAAATGAAGCTTTCTTT CASSATNRGNEAFF NA TRBJ1-1 TRBV9 NA
TGTGCCAGCAGGCTAGCGGACACCGGGGAGCTGTTTTTT CASRLADTGELFF TRBD2 TRBJ2-2 TRBV6-1 once
TGCAGCGTTGAGGGGATGGGGGGATACAATGAGCAGTTCTTC CSVEGMGGYNEQFF NA TRBJ2-1 TRBV29-1 NA
TGTGCCAGTACCGGGACAGGGGGTAAGGGGACTGAAGCTTTCTTT CASTGTGGKGTEAFF TRBD1 TRBJ1-1 TRBV28 NA
TGTGCCATCAGTGCGCGGGACAGGGGAGATATCACCGGGGAGCTGTTTTTT CAISARDRGDITGELFF TRBD1 TRBJ2-2 TRBV10-3 NA
TGCGCCAGCAGCCAGTCGGGACTTTCCTACAATGAGCAGTTCTTC CASSQSGLSYNEQFF NA TRBJ2-1 TRBV4-1 NA
TGTGCCTGGAGTGTGTCGAACTATGGCTACACCTTC CAWSVSNYGYTF NA TRBJ1-2 TRBV30 NA
TGCGCCAGCAGTGCCAGGGGGCTGGGGGAGACCCAGTACTTC CASSARGLGETQYF TRBD1 TRBJ2-5 TRBV10-2 NA